This is a list of T cell receptor beta chains from one sample in a study of blood T cell repertoires in COVID-19. Sequenced by immunoSEQ multiplex PCR; TCRdb stores in-frame clones only, minus some. The repertoire has approximately 54,000 clones, about 87% of them found once; the top ten carry approximately 3.9%. Material for sequencing was peripheral blood. The receptors shown here come from a man in his fifties with acute or convalescent COVID-19. CDR3s include the opening cysteine and the closing phenylalanine or tryptophan. The D gene is left open where the match is weak. Clone size, where shown, is once, few, many, or a class for clones that have expanded.

v_call: TRBV2; d_call: TRBD2; j_call: TRBJ2-5; clone_size: -; cdr3_nt: TGTGCCAGCAGACCTTTGGCGGGGGGGCTAGGAGAGACCCAGTACTTC; cdr3_aa: CASRPLAGGLGETQYF
v_call: TRBV6-5; d_call: -; j_call: TRBJ1-6; clone_size: -; cdr3_nt: TGTGCCAGCAGTTACACAGCGGGGTCCAATAATTCACCCCTCCACTTT; cdr3_aa: CASSYTAGSNNSPLHF
v_call: TRBV9; d_call: -; j_call: TRBJ2-2; clone_size: -; cdr3_nt: TGTGCCAGCAGCGTAGAGGGGCACACCGGGGAGCTGTTTTTT; cdr3_aa: CASSVEGHTGELFF
v_call: TRBV13; d_call: -; j_call: TRBJ2-2; clone_size: -; cdr3_nt: TGTGCCAGCAGCTTAACGGGACAAGTATCAGAGACCGGGGAGCTGTTTTTT; cdr3_aa: CASSLTGQVSETGELFF
v_call: TRBV18; d_call: TRBD1; j_call: TRBJ1-3; clone_size: -; cdr3_nt: TGTGCCAGCTCACCACAGTCGGGGACAGGGTTTGGAAACACCATATATTTT; cdr3_aa: CASSPQSGTGFGNTIYF
v_call: TRBV6-6; d_call: TRBD1; j_call: TRBJ1-2; clone_size: -; cdr3_nt: TGTGCCAGTACCGCTCAGGGGGCTTACACCTTC; cdr3_aa: CASTAQGAYTF
v_call: TRBV5-1; d_call: -; j_call: TRBJ1-1; clone_size: once; cdr3_nt: TGCGCCAGCAGCCCGGGAGGAGGGGCCACTGAAGCTTTCTTT; cdr3_aa: CASSPGGGATEAFF
v_call: TRBV6-6; d_call: -; j_call: TRBJ1-1; clone_size: -; cdr3_nt: TGTGCCAGCAGGACTGGACGGGAGAACACTGAAGCTTTCTTT; cdr3_aa: CASRTGRENTEAFF
v_call: TRBV29-1; d_call: -; j_call: TRBJ1-1; clone_size: -; cdr3_nt: TGCAGCGTTCTGACAGGATCGAACACTGAAGCTTTCTTT; cdr3_aa: CSVLTGSNTEAFF
v_call: TRBV15; d_call: -; j_call: TRBJ2-5; clone_size: once; cdr3_nt: TGTGCCACCAGCAGCATACTGGACAGTGAAGAGACCCAGTACTTC; cdr3_aa: CATSSILDSEETQYF
v_call: TRBV18; d_call: TRBD1; j_call: TRBJ1-4; clone_size: -; cdr3_nt: TGTGCCAGCTCACGGACAGGGGGCGCGACTGAAAAACTGTTTTTT; cdr3_aa: CASSRTGGATEKLFF
v_call: TRBV4-1; d_call: TRBD2; j_call: TRBJ2-3; clone_size: -; cdr3_nt: TGCGCCAGCAGCGAACTAGCGGGAGGGCGTGATACGCAGTATTTT; cdr3_aa: CASSELAGGRDTQYF
v_call: TRBV2; d_call: -; j_call: TRBJ1-5; clone_size: -; cdr3_nt: TGTGCCAGCAGAGACCGTGGGGGGGCGAATCAGCCCCAGCATTTT; cdr3_aa: CASRDRGGANQPQHF
v_call: TRBV27; d_call: -; j_call: TRBJ1-5; clone_size: -; cdr3_nt: TGTGCCAGCAGTTTATCCAGGGTTGGGCAGCCCCAGCATTTT; cdr3_aa: CASSLSRVGQPQHF
v_call: TRBV7-6; d_call: TRBD2; j_call: TRBJ2-3; clone_size: few; cdr3_nt: TGTGCCAGCAGCTTAGGACTAGCGGGGGCCGCTAGCACAGATACGCAGTATTTT; cdr3_aa: CASSLGLAGAASTDTQYF
v_call: TRBV10-1; d_call: TRBD2; j_call: TRBJ2-1; clone_size: -; cdr3_nt: TGCGCCAGCAGTGAGGTAGCGGGGGCCCTTCAGTTCTTC; cdr3_aa: CASSEVAGALQFF
v_call: TRBV6-1; d_call: TRBD2; j_call: TRBJ2-3; clone_size: -; cdr3_nt: TGTGCCAGCAGTGAAGGACTAGCAGGCACAGATACGCAGTATTTT; cdr3_aa: CASSEGLAGTDTQYF
v_call: TRBV24-1; d_call: TRBD2; j_call: TRBJ2-7; clone_size: -; cdr3_nt: TGTGCCACCTCCAGAGGGGAGGGCTACGAGCAGTACTTC; cdr3_aa: CATSRGEGYEQYF
v_call: TRBV5-1; d_call: TRBD1; j_call: TRBJ1-2; clone_size: -; cdr3_nt: TGCGCCAGCAGCTTGGGAAGGGGGCAAGCTAACTATGGCTACACCTTC; cdr3_aa: CASSLGRGQANYGYTF
v_call: TRBV29-1; d_call: -; j_call: TRBJ2-7; clone_size: -; cdr3_nt: TGCAGCGTCGGGGGTAATGGGTACGAGCAGTACTTC; cdr3_aa: CSVGGNGYEQYF
v_call: TRBV9; d_call: -; j_call: TRBJ2-5; clone_size: -; cdr3_nt: TGTGCCAGCGCCCGGACACCGCAAGAGACCCAGTACTTC; cdr3_aa: CASARTPQETQYF
v_call: TRBV5-4; d_call: TRBD1; j_call: TRBJ2-6; clone_size: -; cdr3_nt: TGTGCCAGCAGCTCGGCAGGGGGTAGCTCTGGGGCCAACGTCCTGACTTTC; cdr3_aa: CASSSAGGSSGANVLTF
v_call: TRBV10-2; d_call: TRBD2; j_call: TRBJ2-5; clone_size: -; cdr3_nt: TGCGCCGGACGGACTAGCGGGGAGGATGAGACCCAGTACTTC; cdr3_aa: CAGRTSGEDETQYF
v_call: TRBV19; d_call: TRBD1; j_call: TRBJ2-7; clone_size: few; cdr3_nt: TGTGCCAGCAGGGACAGTACCACCTACGAGCAGTACTTC; cdr3_aa: CASRDSTTYEQYF
v_call: TRBV21-1; d_call: -; j_call: TRBJ1-4; clone_size: -; cdr3_nt: TGTGCCAGCAGCAAAGCTGGGACAGGGGTTGCAACTAATGAAAAACTGTTTTTT; cdr3_aa: CASSKAGTGVATNEKLFF
v_call: TRBV11-2; d_call: -; j_call: TRBJ2-5; clone_size: once; cdr3_nt: TGTGCCAGCAGCCTCGCGGTAAAAGAGACCCAGTACTTC; cdr3_aa: CASSLAVKETQYF
v_call: TRBV29-1; d_call: -; j_call: TRBJ2-7; clone_size: -; cdr3_nt: TGCAGCGTTGTGGTGGCAGGGGCATACGAGCAGTACTTC; cdr3_aa: CSVVVAGAYEQYF
v_call: TRBV6-6; d_call: -; j_call: TRBJ2-4; clone_size: -; cdr3_nt: TGTGCCAGCAGTTACCCCCAGGGGAAAAACATTCAGTACTTC; cdr3_aa: CASSYPQGKNIQYF
v_call: TRBV7-9; d_call: TRBD2; j_call: TRBJ2-5; clone_size: -; cdr3_nt: TGTGCCAGCAGTCAAGCGGCTAGCGGGGGGAAAGAGACCCAGTACTTC; cdr3_aa: CASSQAASGGKETQYF
v_call: TRBV15; d_call: -; j_call: TRBJ1-5; clone_size: few; cdr3_nt: TGTGCCACCAGCAGAGATCCGGGGAAGAATCAGCCCCAGCATTTT; cdr3_aa: CATSRDPGKNQPQHF
v_call: TRBV11-2; d_call: -; j_call: TRBJ1-5; clone_size: -; cdr3_nt: TGTGCCAGCAGCTTAGACAGGGCCGGGCAGCCCCAGCATTTT; cdr3_aa: CASSLDRAGQPQHF
v_call: TRBV7-9; d_call: -; j_call: TRBJ1-5; clone_size: -; cdr3_nt: TGTGCCAGCAGCTTAAGTACGGGACACAGCAATCAGCCCCAGCATTTT; cdr3_aa: CASSLSTGHSNQPQHF
v_call: TRBV4-1; d_call: TRBD2; j_call: TRBJ2-7; clone_size: once; cdr3_nt: TGCGCCAGCAGCCAAGAATCCCTAGTGACTAGCTCTTACGAGCAGTACTTC; cdr3_aa: CASSQESLVTSSYEQYF